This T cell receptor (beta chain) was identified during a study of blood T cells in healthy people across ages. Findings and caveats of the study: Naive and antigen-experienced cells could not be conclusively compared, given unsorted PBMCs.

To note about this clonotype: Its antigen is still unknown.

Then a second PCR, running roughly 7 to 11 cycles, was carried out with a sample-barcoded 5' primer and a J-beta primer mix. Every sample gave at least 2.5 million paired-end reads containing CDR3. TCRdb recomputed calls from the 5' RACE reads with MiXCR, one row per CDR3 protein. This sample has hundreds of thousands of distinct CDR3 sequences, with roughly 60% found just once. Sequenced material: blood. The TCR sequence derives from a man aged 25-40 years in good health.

The CDR3 region is CASSHLRMGDYGYTF. The CDR3 region has the DNA TGCGCCAGCAGCCACTTACGGATGGGGGACTATGGCTACACCTTC. The rearrangement links TRBV4-1 to TRBJ1-2; the D gene is possibly TRBD1 (5 bases). From germline, CDR1 is MGHRA and CDR2 YSYEKL. The CDR3 sequence is 15 residues long. Trimming left V 3 bases short and J 3 bases short, with 14 bases between.